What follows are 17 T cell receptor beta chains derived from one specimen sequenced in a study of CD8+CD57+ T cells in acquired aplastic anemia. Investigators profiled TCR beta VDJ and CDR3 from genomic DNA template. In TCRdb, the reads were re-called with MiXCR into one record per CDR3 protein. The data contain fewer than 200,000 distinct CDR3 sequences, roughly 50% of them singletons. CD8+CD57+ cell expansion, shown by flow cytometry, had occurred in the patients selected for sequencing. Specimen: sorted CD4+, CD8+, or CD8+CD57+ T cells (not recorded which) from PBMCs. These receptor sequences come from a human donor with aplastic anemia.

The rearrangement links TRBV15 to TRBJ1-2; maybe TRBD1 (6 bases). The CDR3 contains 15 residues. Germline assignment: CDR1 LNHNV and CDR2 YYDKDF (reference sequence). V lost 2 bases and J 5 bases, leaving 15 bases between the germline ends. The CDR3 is CATSRKGGSGYGYTF. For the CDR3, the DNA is TGTGCCACCAGCAGAAAAGGGGGATCAGGGTATGGCTACACCTTC. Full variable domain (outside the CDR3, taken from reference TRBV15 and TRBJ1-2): DAMVIQNPRYQVTQFGKPVTLSCSQTLNHNVMYWYQQKSSQAPKLLFHYYDKDFNNEADTPDNFQSRRPNTSFCFLDIRSPGLGDTAMYLCATSRKGGSGYGYTFGSGTRLTVV.

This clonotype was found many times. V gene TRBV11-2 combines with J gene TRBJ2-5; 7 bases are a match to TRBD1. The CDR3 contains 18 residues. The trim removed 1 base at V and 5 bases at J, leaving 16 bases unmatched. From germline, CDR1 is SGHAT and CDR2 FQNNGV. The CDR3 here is CASSLVGQGVAPSETQYF. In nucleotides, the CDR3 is TGTGCCAGCAGCTTAGTGGGCCAGGGGGTGGCTCCCAGCGAGACCCAGTACTTC.

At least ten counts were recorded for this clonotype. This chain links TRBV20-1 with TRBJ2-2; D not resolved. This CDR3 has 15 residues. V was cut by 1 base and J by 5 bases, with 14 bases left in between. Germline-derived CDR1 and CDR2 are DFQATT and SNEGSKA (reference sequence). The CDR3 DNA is TGCAGTGCTAGAGTTGCGGATTTTCTAACCGGGGAGCTGTTTTTT. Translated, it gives CSARVADFLTGELFF.

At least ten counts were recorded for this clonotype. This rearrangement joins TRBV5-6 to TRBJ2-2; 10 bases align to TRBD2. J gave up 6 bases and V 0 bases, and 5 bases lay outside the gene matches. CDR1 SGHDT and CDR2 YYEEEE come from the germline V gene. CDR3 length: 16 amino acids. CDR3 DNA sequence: TGTGCCAGCAGCTTGGCCTACGGGACTAGCGCCGGGGAGCTGTTTTTT. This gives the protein CASSLAYGTSAGELFF.

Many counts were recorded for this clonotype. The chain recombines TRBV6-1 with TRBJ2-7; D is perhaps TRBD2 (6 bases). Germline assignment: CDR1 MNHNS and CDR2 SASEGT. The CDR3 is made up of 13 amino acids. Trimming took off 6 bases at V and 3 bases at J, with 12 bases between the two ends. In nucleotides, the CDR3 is TGTGCCAGCAGCCCTAGGGAGGTCTACGAGCAGTACTTC. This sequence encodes CASSPREVYEQYF.

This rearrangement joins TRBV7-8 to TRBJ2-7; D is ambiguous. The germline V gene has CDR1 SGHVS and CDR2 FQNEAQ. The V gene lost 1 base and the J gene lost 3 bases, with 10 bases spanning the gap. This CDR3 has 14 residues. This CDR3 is CASSLDAVSYEQYF. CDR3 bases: TGTGCCAGCAGCTTAGACGCGGTCAGCTACGAGCAGTACTTC.

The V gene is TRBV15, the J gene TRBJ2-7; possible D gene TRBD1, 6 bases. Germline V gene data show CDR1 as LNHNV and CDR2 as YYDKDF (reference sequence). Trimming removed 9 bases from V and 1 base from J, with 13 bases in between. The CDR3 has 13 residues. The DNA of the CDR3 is TGTGCCACGATGGGCGGACAGTCCTACGAGCAGTACTTC. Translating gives CATMGGQSYEQYF.

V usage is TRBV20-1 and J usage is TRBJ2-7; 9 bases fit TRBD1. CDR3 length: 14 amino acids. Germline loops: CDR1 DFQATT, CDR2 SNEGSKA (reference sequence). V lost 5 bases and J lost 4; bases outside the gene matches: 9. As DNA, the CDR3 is TGCAGTGCTGAACGGGGACAGGGAAGATACGAGCAGTACTTC. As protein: CSAERGQGRYEQYF.

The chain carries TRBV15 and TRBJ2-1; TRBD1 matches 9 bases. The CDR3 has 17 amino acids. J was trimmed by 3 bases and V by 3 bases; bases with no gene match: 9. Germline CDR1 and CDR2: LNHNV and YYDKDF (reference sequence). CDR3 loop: CATSSSRSGQGYNEQFF. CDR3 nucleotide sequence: TGTGCCACCAGCAGCTCCAGGTCGGGACAGGGCTACAATGAGCAGTTCTTC.

Here the CDR3 DNA reads TGTGCCAGCAGTTTATCAGGGGAGAACACTGAAGCTTTCTTT. Amino acids: CASSLSGENTEAFF. The chain links TRBV12-3 or TRBV12-4 to TRBJ1-1; TRBD1 might be the D (6 bases). The CDR3 loop spans 14 amino acids. Between the trimmed V and J ends, which lost 2 bases and 1 base, there was a span of 8 bases.

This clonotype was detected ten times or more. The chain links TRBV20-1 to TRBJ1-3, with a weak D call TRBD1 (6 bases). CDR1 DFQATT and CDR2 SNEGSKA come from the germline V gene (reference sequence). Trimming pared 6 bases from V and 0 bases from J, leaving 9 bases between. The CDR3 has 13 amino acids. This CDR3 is CSAPGVSGNTIYF. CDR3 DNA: TGCAGTGCCCCAGGGGTCTCTGGAAACACCATATATTTT.

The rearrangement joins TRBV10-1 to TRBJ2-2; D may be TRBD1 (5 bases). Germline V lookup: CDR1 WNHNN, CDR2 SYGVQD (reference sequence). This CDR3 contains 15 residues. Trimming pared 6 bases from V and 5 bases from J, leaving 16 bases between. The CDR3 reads CASSRLGVGTGELFF. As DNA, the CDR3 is TGCGCCAGCAGCCGTCTAGGGGTCGGGACCGGGGAGCTGTTTTTT.

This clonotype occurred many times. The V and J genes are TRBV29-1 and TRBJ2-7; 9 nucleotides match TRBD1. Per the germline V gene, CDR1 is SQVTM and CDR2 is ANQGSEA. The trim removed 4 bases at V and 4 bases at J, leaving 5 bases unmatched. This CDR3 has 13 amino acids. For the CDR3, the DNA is TGCAGCGTTGGTACGGGACAGGGTTACGAGCAGTACTTC. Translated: CSVGTGQGYEQYF.

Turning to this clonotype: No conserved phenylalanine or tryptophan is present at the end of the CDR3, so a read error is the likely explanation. CDR3 bases: TGTGCCAGCAATCAAGAGAACACCGGGGAGCTGTTTTGT. It codes for CASNQENTGELFC. The chain combines TRBV2 with TRBJ2-2; D gene uncertain. The V and J ends lost 7 bases and 1 base respectively, with 7 bases between them. The CDR3 has 13 residues. CDR1 SNHLY and CDR2 FYNNEI come from the germline V gene.

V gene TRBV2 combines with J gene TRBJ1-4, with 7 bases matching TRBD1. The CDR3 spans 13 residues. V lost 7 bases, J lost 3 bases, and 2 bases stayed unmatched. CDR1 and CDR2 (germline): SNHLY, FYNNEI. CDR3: CASKTGPNEKLFF. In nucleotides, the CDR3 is TGTGCCAGCAAGACAGGGCCTAATGAAAAACTGTTTTTT.

The CDR3 DNA sequence: TGTGCCACCAGTGGCCCCCTACAGGGTAGGAACACAGATACGCAGTATTTT. It yields the protein CATSGPLQGRNTDTQYF. The chain joins TRBV24-1 to TRBJ2-3, with D possibly TRBD1 on 6 matching bases. From germline, CDR1 is KGHDR and CDR2 SFDVKD. Trimming shortened V by 5 bases and J by 2 bases, and 19 bases separated the two germline ends. This CDR3 region has 17 residues.

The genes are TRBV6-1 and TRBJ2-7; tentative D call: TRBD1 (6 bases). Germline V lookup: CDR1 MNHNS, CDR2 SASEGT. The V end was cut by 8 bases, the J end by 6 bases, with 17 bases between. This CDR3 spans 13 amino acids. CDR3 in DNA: TGTGCCAGCGGGACGCTTACAGGGTTCGAGCAGTACTTC. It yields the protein CASGTLTGFEQYF.